These T cell receptor beta chains were read from a single sample in a study of cytomegalovirus exposure and HLA in healthy donors. Produced via immunoSEQ multiplex PCR; TCRdb's table is partial and in-frame only. This sample has around 120,000 clones, with about 80% found just once. Sequenced sample: PBMCs. These receptor sequences come from a woman aged 40 to 50 in good health and CMV-seropositive. Both conserved end residues are trimmed from each CDR3.

v_call	cdr3_length	j_call	cdr3_aa
TRBV4-3	11	TRBJ2-7	ASSQETAYEQY
TRBV7-9	13	TRBJ2-5	ASSLGQVYQETQY
TRBV5-6	11	TRBJ1-2	ASTRDRGYGYT
TRBV5-1	16	TRBJ2-6	ASSLIGQGPSGANVLT
TRBV5-1	13	TRBJ2-1	ASSLQRGGFDEQF
TRBV6-1	15	TRBJ1-1	ASSASDREFMNTEAF
TRBV5-1	12	TRBJ2-3	ASSLGGETDTQY
TRBV6-5	12	TRBJ2-5	ASSAGTGLATQY
TRBV9	14	TRBJ2-3	ASSVAAGGGTDTQY
TRBV27	15	TRBJ2-1	ASSLSGQPFNGYEQF
TRBV7-2	13	TRBJ1-2	ASSAGLGGNYGYT
TRBV11-2	13	TRBJ2-3	ASSPGLGGTDTQY
TRBV19	15	TRBJ1-5	ASSIVSGGGTNQPQH
TRBV2	14	TRBJ2-7	ASSENRDRGGVEQY
TRBV5-4	14	TRBJ2-1	ASSKENGGSYNEQF
TRBV6-6	12	TRBJ2-1	ASSYYAGEPEQF
TRBV19	15	TRBJ1-5	ASSMGQGAFRNQPQH
TRBV5-1	11	TRBJ2-7	ASSLGVTGEQY
TRBV29-1	9	TRBJ2-1	SARTHNEQF
TRBV27	12	TRBJ2-1	ASSLRQGGDEQF
TRBV5-4	12	TRBJ2-4	ASSLKGVKNIQY
TRBV5-5	13	TRBJ2-5	ASSRGLPPQETQY
TRBV9	13	TRBJ2-1	ASSVEGTAPNEQF
TRBV6-5	10	TRBJ1-2	ASSQGNYGYT
TRBV6-1	14	TRBJ2-4	ASSEVGQGAQNIQY
TRBV4-3	13	TRBJ2-1	ASSQGAGGPYEQF
TRBV11-1	13	TRBJ2-6	ASSLGGVGANVLT
TRBV6-4	18	TRBJ2-3	ASSDLNPGLAEGRTDTQY
TRBV19	12	TRBJ1-2	ASAILGLRYGYT
TRBV7-9	12	TRBJ1-2	ASSLGQESYGYT
TRBV4-3	14	TRBJ1-2	ASSPSGGLGNYGYT
TRBV4-3	13	TRBJ1-2	ASSQARSEDYGYT
TRBV5-1	12	TRBJ2-7	ASSKGQGAYEQY
TRBV5-6	13	TRBJ1-2	ASSPAGQGVYGYT
TRBV29-1	11	TRBJ1-1	SVQGFRGTEAF
TRBV7-3	12	TRBJ1-1	ASSATALNTEAF
TRBV2	13	TRBJ2-4	ATLPRGLVKNIQY
TRBV6-5	12	TRBJ2-7	ASSYGTGAYEQY
TRBV30	12	TRBJ2-2	AWSPGAGTGELF
TRBV5-6	12	TRBJ2-7	ASSLVEQTYEQY